These 21 T cell receptor beta chains were all obtained from the same sample, sequenced in a study of T-cell memory formation after mild COVID-19. TCRdb analysed the 5' RACE reads with MiXCR anew, one entry per CDR3 protein. This table has under 400,000 distinct CDR3 sequences, over 20% appearing once. The sequencing sample was made of PBMCs or a T cell subset sorted from them (not recorded which). These receptors all stem from an adult woman who had mild COVID-19 (a few samples of this study predate the infection). Cell type and time point are not known.

The gene calls are TRBV3-1 and TRBJ2-1; no clear D gene. Germline V gene lookup returns CDR1 LGHDT and CDR2 YNNKEL (reference sequence). The V end lost 2 bases, the J end lost 2 bases, and 13 bases lay between the germline ends. The CDR3 runs 16 residues. CDR3 protein: CASSQLGVGTYNEQFF. The DNA of the CDR3 is TGTGCCAGCAGCCAATTAGGTGTGGGGACCTACAATGAGCAGTTCTTC.

The chain is built from TRBV29-1 and TRBJ1-2; 7 bases match TRBD1. V lost 6 bases to trimming and J lost 2 bases; unmatched junction nucleotides: 6. This CDR3 has 13 residues. Germline V CDR1 and CDR2: SQVTM, ANQGSEA. CDR3 in DNA: TGCAGCGTCCTGGAGGGGGCCAACTATGGCTACACCTTC. Translating gives CSVLEGANYGYTF.

The chain has TRBV5-1 and TRBJ2-3; perhaps TRBD1 as D (6 bases). CDR1 is SGHRS, CDR2 YFSETQ, per germline. This CDR3 has 13 residues. Trimming shortened V by 0 bases and J by 5 bases, and 7 bases separated the two germline ends. In nucleotides, the CDR3 is TGCGCCAGCAGCTTGGGGACAGAAGATACGCAGTATTTT. Protein product: CASSLGTEDTQYF. Supplemented by reference TRBV5-1 and TRBJ2-3, the full variable domain reads KAGVTQTPRYLIKTRGQQVTLSCSPISGHRSVSWYQQTPGQGLQFLFEYFSETQRNKGNFPGRFSGRQFSNSRSEMNVSTLELGDSALYLCASSLGTEDTQYFGPGTRLTVL.

The chain is built from TRBV4-1 and TRBJ1-5, with D hard to call. The CDR3 sequence is 14 residues long. V lost 4 bases, J lost 3 bases, and 10 bases lay in between. CDR1 MGHRA and CDR2 YSYEKL come from the germline V gene. Here the CDR3 reads CASSLPGTNQPQHF. CDR3 in DNA: TGCGCCAGCAGCCTGCCGGGCACCAATCAGCCCCAGCATTTT.

The chain combines TRBV24-1 with TRBJ2-3, with 9 bases identical to TRBD2. Germline V gives CDR1 KGHDR, CDR2 SFDVKD. Trimming at V came to 1 base and at J to 2 bases, leaving 9 bases not matched to a gene. The length of the CDR3 is 18 residues. The CDR3 DNA follows: TGTGCCACCAGTGATTTTACGACTAGCGGAGCGTACACAGATACGCAGTATTTT. This codes for CATSDFTTSGAYTDTQYF.

This clonotype was counted a few times. V gene TRBV6-1 combines with J gene TRBJ2-3; D is uncertain. Trimming removed 8 bases at V and 2 bases at J, with 14 bases between. This CDR3 is built from 14 residues. Germline-derived CDR1 and CDR2 are MNHNS and SASEGT. DNA for the CDR3: TGTGCCAGCCGCGACTGGCTCTACACAGATACGCAGTATTTT. Its protein product is CASRDWLYTDTQYF.

The rearrangement joins TRBV9 to TRBJ2-7, with a weak D call TRBD2 (6 bases). The germline V gene has CDR1 SGDLS and CDR2 YYNGEE. With 3 bases removed from V and 0 bases from J, the gap between germline ends came to 16 bases. This CDR3 region has 16 residues. CDR3 sequence reads: CASSANRDSLSYEQYF. CDR3 coding DNA: TGTGCCAGCAGCGCCAACCGGGACTCCCTCTCCTACGAGCAGTACTTC.

This clonotype was seen a handful of times. The rearrangement links TRBV5-1 to TRBJ1-5; no firm D call. The CDR3 is 14 amino acids. Deletions cut 0 bases from V and 6 bases from J, with 10 bases between. The germline V gene encodes CDR1 SGHRS and CDR2 YFSETQ. The CDR3 nucleotides are TGCGCCAGCAGCTTGGCCGGTCCCGGTCAGCCCCAGCATTTT. Its protein is CASSLAGPGQPQHF.

This clonotype was picked up many times. The V and J genes are TRBV27 and TRBJ2-1, with 11 bases aligning to TRBD2. V gave up 5 bases and J gave up 4 bases; unmatched junction bases: 10. There are 17 residues in the CDR3. Germline V gene sequence: CDR1 MNHEY, CDR2 SMNVEV (reference sequence). CDR3 DNA: TGTGCCAGCAGTGATACTAGCGGGAGCCTCTTTTACAATGAGCAGTTCTTC. It translates to CASSDTSGSLFYNEQFF.

This clonotype was recorded a few times. The rearrangement joins TRBV12-3 or TRBV12-4 to TRBJ2-7; TRBD1 agrees at 8 bases. V dropped 3 bases and J dropped 3; count of bases not matched to a gene: 4. This CDR3 region has 14 residues. Here the CDR3 reads CASSFLDRDYEQYF. The CDR3 coding sequence is TGTGCCAGCAGTTTCCTGGACAGGGACTACGAGCAGTACTTC.

V usage is TRBV18 and J usage is TRBJ2-7; D might be TRBD2 (6 bases). With 3 bases removed from V and 7 bases from J, the gap between germline ends came to 22 bases. The germline V gene encodes CDR1 KGHSH and CDR2 LQKENI. The CDR3 runs to 16 residues. CDR3 bases: TGTGCCAGCTCACCTCAACCGGGACTCCATTTCGATGAGCAGTACTTC. It is translated as CASSPQPGLHFDEQYF.

This clonotype showed up just a few times. The rearrangement joins TRBV5-1 to TRBJ2-7; the match to TRBD1 covers 10 bases. The CDR3 runs 14 residues. From germline, CDR1 is SGHRS and CDR2 YFSETQ. With V trimmed by 1 base and J by 4 bases, 2 bases remained unmatched. CDR3 bases: TGCGCCAGCAGCTTGAGGACAGGGGGTTACGAGCAGTACTTC. This encodes CASSLRTGGYEQYF.

This clonotype came up a few times. The rearrangement links TRBV4-3 to TRBJ1-6, with 8 bases fitting TRBD1. The CDR3 length is 14 residues. Germline assignment: CDR1 LGHNA and CDR2 YSLEER. After removal of 4 bases from V and 9 bases from J, the junction contained 5 bases not matched to a gene. This chain's CDR3 is CASSLDRVGSPLHF. The CDR3 DNA follows: TGCGCCAGCAGCCTGGACAGGGTGGGTTCACCCCTCCACTTT.

This clonotype was picked up a small number of times. This rearrangement joins TRBV18 to TRBJ2-2; D possibly corresponds to TRBD2 (5 bases). The germline gives CDR1 KGHSH, CDR2 LQKENI. The CDR3 consists of 12 residues. The V and J ends lost 2 bases and 13 bases respectively, with 11 bases between them. The CDR3 protein is CASSPNPGGLFF. The DNA for the CDR3 is TGTGCCAGCTCACCAAACCCAGGAGGGCTGTTTTTT.

The V gene is TRBV30, the J gene TRBJ2-1; D is possibly TRBD1 (6 bases). The length of the CDR3 is 14 residues. Germline CDR1 and CDR2: GTSNPN and SVGIG (reference sequence). V lost 0 bases and J lost 3, with 9 bases in between. The CDR3: CAWSVQGLYNEQFF. Written as DNA, the CDR3 is TGTGCCTGGAGTGTACAGGGTCTCTACAATGAGCAGTTCTTC. Together with reference TRBV30 and TRBJ2-1, the CDR3 gives the full variable domain: SQTIHQWPATLVQPVGSPLSLECTVEGTSNPNLYWYRQAAGRGLQLLFYSVGIGQISSEVPQNLSASRPQDRQFILSSKKLLLSDSGFYLCAWSVQGLYNEQFFGPGTRLTVL.

This clonotype appeared once. V and J are TRBV4-3 and TRBJ1-2; D not resolved. CDR1 is LGHNA and CDR2 is YSLEER in the germline V gene. This CDR3 has 16 amino acids. The V end was cut by 0 bases, the J end by 3 bases, with 14 bases between. For the CDR3, the DNA is TGCGCCAGCAGCCAAGATCCCGGGTTAGGAGACTATGGCTACACCTTC. Residues: CASSQDPGLGDYGYTF.

V gene TRBV24-1 combines with J gene TRBJ2-3, with D perhaps assigned TRBD1 or TRBD2 (6 bases each). V gave up 7 bases and J gave up 0 bases, with 13 bases separating them. Per the germline V gene, CDR1 is KGHDR and CDR2 is SFDVKD. The CDR3 totals 15 residues. This chain's CDR3 is CATRGGRASTDTQYF. DNA of the CDR3: TGTGCCACCAGGGGGGGCAGAGCTAGCACAGATACGCAGTATTTT.

This chain connects TRBV18 to TRBJ2-1; TRBD1 or TRBD2 may be the D gene (6 bases each). V lost 3 bases and J 4 bases, leaving 13 bases between the germline ends. The CDR3 spans 15 residues. Per the germline V gene, CDR1 is KGHSH and CDR2 is LQKENI. The CDR3, as DNA: TGTGCCAGCTCACCGTGGGGGGCCCCTTACAATGAGCAGTTCTTC. It translates to CASSPWGAPYNEQFF.

The chain links TRBV12-3 or TRBV12-4 to TRBJ2-5; D not certain. This CDR3 has 16 amino acids. Trimming took 6 bases from V and 1 from J, leaving 18 bases between them. CDR3 coding DNA: TGTGCCAGCAGCCCACTTGGACCTCAGGCCCAAGAGACCCAGTACTTC. This gives the protein CASSPLGPQAQETQYF.

This clonotype was counted between two and nine times. The chain links TRBV7-9 to TRBJ2-5; weak D call: TRBD2 (7 bases). Germline loops: CDR1 SEHNR, CDR2 FQNEAQ (reference sequence). This CDR3 has 16 residues. Trimming removed 4 bases at V and 5 bases at J, with 20 bases between. The CDR3 region is CASSSLQGGSWETQYF. In nucleotides, the CDR3 is TGTGCCAGCAGCTCCTTACAGGGAGGGTCGTGGGAGACCCAGTACTTC.

The genes are TRBV7-3 and TRBJ2-1, with 8 bases fitting TRBD2. Per the germline V gene, CDR1 is SGHTA and CDR2 is FQGTGA. With V trimmed by 5 bases and J by 10 bases, 13 bases remained unmatched. The CDR3 runs to 15 residues. CDR3 nucleotides: TGTGCCAGCAGCGCCCCGGGACTAGTGATCGGAGAGCAGTTCTTC. Its protein is CASSAPGLVIGEQFF.